This TCR beta chain stems from a study of OX40 agonist ivuxolimab in advanced cancers. Germline V gives CDR1 MGHDK, CDR2 SYGVNS. V lost 3 bases and J lost 5, with 22 bases in between. This CDR3 comprises 17 residues. Study outcomes and limitations: Among the lowest peripheral clonal expansion occurred in 0.1-3.0 mg/kg partial responders.

Using immunoSEQ multiplex PCR, the repertoire was profiled, and TCRdb retains in-frame clones only, with some absent. In the table there are roughly 56,000 clones, around 88% of which are singletons. This clone was counted only a few times. As yet, its antigen is unknown. This sample comprised CD4+ or CD8+ T cells sorted from blood, obtained in a trial of the OX40 agonist ivuxolimab. The clonotype was recovered from an adult with an advanced solid tumor such as melanoma, head and neck, liver or kidney cancer. The rearrangement uses TRBV25-1 and TRBJ2-5, with D maybe TRBD2 (5 bases). The CDR3 loop is CASSDSKQQARGETQYF. CDR3 bases: TGTGCCAGCAGTGATTCGAAACAGCAAGCTCGAGGGGAGACCCAGTACTTC.